This T cell receptor (beta chain) was recorded in a study of blood T cells in healthy people across ages. The second PCR ran about 6 to 11 cycles with a sample-barcoded 5' primer and J-beta primers. The authors tagged each cDNA molecule using a template-switch adaptor with 12 random nucleotides. TCRdb reprocessed the 5' RACE reads via MiXCR and lists one record per CDR3 protein. The data contain approximately 940,000 distinct CDR3 sequences, 40% to 60% of them singletons. On this clonotype: The antigen remains undetermined.

Study-level points and caveats: Age showed a roughly linear inverse relationship with TCR beta diversity per million T cells.

The CDR3 runs 14 residues. Germline V gives CDR1 SGHTA, CDR2 FQGNSA. Trimming stripped 5 bases from V and 5 bases from J, with 16 bases between. This clonotype was sampled from a man aged 25-40 years in good health. V is TRBV7-2 and J is TRBJ2-7, with D possibly called TRBD1 or TRBD2 (7 bases each). Sequenced sample: blood. In DNA, the CDR3 is TGTGCCAGCAGCGTAAACAGGGGAGGGAACGAGCAGTACTTC. It translates to CASSVNRGGNEQYF.